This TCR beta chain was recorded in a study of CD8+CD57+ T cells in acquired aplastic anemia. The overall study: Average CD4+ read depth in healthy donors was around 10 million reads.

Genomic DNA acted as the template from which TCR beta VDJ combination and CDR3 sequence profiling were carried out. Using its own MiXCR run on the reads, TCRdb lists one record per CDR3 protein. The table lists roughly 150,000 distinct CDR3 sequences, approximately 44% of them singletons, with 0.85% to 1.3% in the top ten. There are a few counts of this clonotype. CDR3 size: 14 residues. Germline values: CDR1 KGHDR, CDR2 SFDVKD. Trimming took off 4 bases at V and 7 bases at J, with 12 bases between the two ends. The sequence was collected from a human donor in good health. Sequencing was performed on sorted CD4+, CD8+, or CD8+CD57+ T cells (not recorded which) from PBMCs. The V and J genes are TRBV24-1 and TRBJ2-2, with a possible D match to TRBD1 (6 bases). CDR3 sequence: CATSDLDRSGELFF. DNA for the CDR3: TGTGCCACCAGTGACCTAGACAGGAGCGGGGAGCTGTTTTTT.